The sample holds a few counts of the clone carrying this T cell receptor beta chain. TCRdb itself ran the RT-PCR reads through MiXCR, one entry per CDR3 protein. The table has about 680,000 distinct CDR3 sequences, 11% to 15% seen once. The CDR3 spans 15 residues. Trimming stripped 5 bases from V and 2 bases from J, with 16 bases between. CDR1 and CDR2 (germline): SGHVS, FQNEAQ. This chain links TRBV7-8 with TRBJ2-7; D is uncertain. The TCR originated in a female donor in good health, serving as a healthy control. Specimen: memory CD4+ T cells from blood. The CDR3: CASSEKRWDTYEQYF. CDR3 coding DNA: TGTGCCAGCAGCGAGAAACGGTGGGATACCTACGAGCAGTACTTC.